Shown below are 26 T cell receptor beta chains from a single sample sequenced in a study of blood T cells in healthy people across ages. The use of a sample-barcoded 5' primer and a J-beta primer mix characterized a second PCR of roughly 6 to 11 cycles. TCRdb analysed the 5' RACE reads with MiXCR anew, one entry per CDR3 protein. The table records 600,000 to 900,000 distinct CDR3 sequences, roughly 24% of them present only once. This sample was also put to use in a study of T cells of mothers and their children.

The sample taken for sequencing was blood. These receptors all come from a boy aged 5 to 17 in good health.

This clonotype showed up just once. The V call is TRBV5-1, the J call TRBJ2-7; D unresolved. Trimming stripped 4 bases from V and 7 bases from J, with 18 bases between. The CDR3 is 14 amino acids. From germline, CDR1 is SGHRS and CDR2 YFSETQ. CDR3 bases: TGCGCCAGCAGCGTCCCGGGTCCCCGAACGGAGCAGTACTTC. Protein product: CASSVPGPRTEQYF.

J is TRBJ1-5 and V is TRBV20-1; D gene uncertain. The CDR3 contains 13 residues. From germline, CDR1 is DFQATT and CDR2 SNEGSKA (reference sequence). V was trimmed by 0 bases and J by 8 bases, leaving 11 bases between them. The CDR3 DNA sequence: TGCAGTGCTAGAGATCATTCCGGTAAGCCCCAGCATTTT. As protein: CSARDHSGKPQHF.

In regard to this clonotype: At one end the junction does not follow the germline gene, possibly because of a read error. The genes are TRBV9 and TRBJ2-3; D unclear. This CDR3 contains 14 residues. From germline, CDR1 is SGDLS and CDR2 YYNGEE. In DNA form, the CDR3 reads TGTGCCAACAGCCGGATGGTCGGCACAGATACGCAGTATTTT. It yields the protein CANSRMVGTDTQYF. The variable domain in full, with the rest retrieved from reference TRBV9 and TRBJ2-3, is DSGVTQTPKHLITATGQRVTLRCSPRSGDLSVYWYQQSLDQGLQFLIQYYNGEERAKGNILERFSAQQFPDLHSELNLSSLELGDSALYFCANSRMVGTDTQYFGPGTRLTVL.

This rearrangement joins TRBV9 to TRBJ1-4; a weak D match, TRBD1 (6 bases). V was clipped by 0 bases and J by 6 bases, with 9 bases between them. The germline V gene has CDR1 SGDLS and CDR2 YYNGEE. The CDR3 contains 14 residues. The CDR3 reads CASSVGGADEKLFF. The CDR3 bases are TGTGCCAGCAGCGTAGGGGGGGCCGATGAAAAACTGTTTTTT.

CDR3 coding DNA: TGTGCCAGCAGCTCCCCGGGCAAGATAGCGACAGATACGCAGTATTTT. Encoded protein: CASSSPGKIATDTQYF. V is TRBV7-9 and J is TRBJ2-3; tentative D call: TRBD2 (5 bases). Germline assignment: CDR1 SEHNR and CDR2 FQNEAQ (reference sequence). The length of the CDR3 is 16 residues. V lost 4 bases to trimming and J lost 3 bases, with 17 bases between them.

This clonotype was detected a few times. The CDR3 is CASSFTGQGLYGYTF. The CDR3 bases are TGCGCCAGCAGCTTCACTGGACAGGGGCTCTATGGCTACACCTTC. This chain connects TRBV5-1 to TRBJ1-2; 9 bases line up with TRBD1. V trimming: 2 bases; J trimming: 4 bases; junction bases outside the gene matches: 6. This CDR3 has 15 amino acids. The germline CDR1 and CDR2 sequences are SGHRS and YFSETQ.

The chain has TRBV5-1 and TRBJ1-2, with TRBD1 as a possible D gene (5 bases). The CDR3 totals 17 residues. Trimming pared 0 bases from V and 8 bases from J, leaving 23 bases between. CDR1 and CDR2 (germline): SGHRS, YFSETQ. This CDR3 reads CASSLGPVEGTSGGYTF. The CDR3 DNA reads TGCGCCAGCAGCTTGGGCCCCGTGGAGGGGACCTCAGGAGGCTACACCTTC.

A few counts support this clonotype. This chain connects TRBV5-5 to TRBJ2-7; no firm D call. The tail of the sequence fits TRBJ2-5 better, so the J call may be wrong. Looked up from germline, CDR1 is SGHKS and CDR2 is YYEKEE (reference sequence). This CDR3 is built from 15 residues. CDR3: CASSLRAEARETQYF. CDR3 sequence (DNA): TGTGCCAGCAGCTTGAGGGCCGAGGCGAGGGAGACCCAGTACTTC.

The chain employs TRBV29-1 and TRBJ2-7; possibly TRBD1 for D (6 bases). The V end lost 6 bases, the J end lost 6 bases, and 12 bases lay between the germline ends. The CDR3 contains 11 residues. CDR1 and CDR2 (germline): SQVTM, ANQGSEA. The CDR3 bases are TGCAGCGTCCAGTACAGGGCCGAGCAGTACTTC. It is translated as CSVQYRAEQYF.

This clonotype has only a few counts. One junction end does not reproduce the germline sequence, and a read error may be involved. V usage is TRBV11-2 and J usage is TRBJ2-5, with 10 bases fitting TRBD2. The J call may be mistaken, given a closer DNA end match to TRBJ2-1. This CDR3 spans 15 amino acids. Germline V gene data show CDR1 as SGHAT and CDR2 as FQNNGV. This CDR3 reads CASSLGLAEYNEQFF. The CDR3 coding sequence is TGTGCCAGCAGTTTAGGACTAGCGGAATACAATGAGCAGTTCTTC.

The rearrangement uses TRBV5-1 and TRBJ2-1; 10 bases are shared with TRBD2. This CDR3 has 16 amino acids. Germline CDR1 is SGHRS and CDR2 is YFSETQ. With V trimmed by 4 bases and J by 5 bases, 9 bases remained unmatched. The CDR3 sequence: CASSQLGLAGDNEQFF. CDR3 bases: TGCGCCAGCAGCCAACTGGGGCTAGCGGGGGACAATGAGCAGTTCTTC.

The chain uses TRBV5-1 and TRBJ2-5; 7 bases align to TRBD1. Trimming removed 3 bases from V and 2 bases from J; junction bases left unmatched: 4. The CDR3 loop spans 14 amino acids. CDR1 is SGHRS and CDR2 is YFSETQ in the germline V gene. In DNA, the CDR3 is TGCGCCAGCAGCTACCAGGACAGGCAAGAGACCCAGTACTTC. Translating it yields CASSYQDRQETQYF.

This clonotype was picked up a small number of times. This sequence joins TRBV7-9 and TRBJ1-4, with 9 positions matching TRBD1. The CDR3 has 15 residues. Per the germline V gene, CDR1 is SEHNR and CDR2 is FQNEAQ (reference sequence). V lost 5 bases to trimming and J lost 8 bases; unmatched junction nucleotides: 9. The chain's CDR3 is CASSRDRATVEKLFF. For the CDR3, the DNA is TGTGCCAGCAGCCGGGACAGGGCGACGGTAGAAAAACTGTTTTTT.

Only a few counts were recorded for this clonotype. The V and J genes are TRBV2 and TRBJ1-6; a possible D gene is TRBD1 (5 bases). In germline, CDR1 is SNHLY, CDR2 FYNNEI. The CDR3 loop spans 15 amino acids. V lost 6 bases, J lost 0 bases, and 9 bases lay in between. The CDR3 sequence is CASSADSSYNSPLHF. The DNA of the CDR3 is TGTGCCAGCAGCGCTGACAGCTCCTATAATTCACCCCTCCACTTT.

Only a few counts were recorded for this clonotype. V and J are TRBV6-5 and TRBJ1-2; D remains ambiguous. The CDR3 runs 16 residues. V shed 0 bases and J shed 4 bases, with 15 bases lying between them. CDR1 is MNHEY, CDR2 SVGAGI, per germline. The CDR3 nucleotides are TGTGCCAGCAGTTACTCGGCCTCCCGAGGAGGCTATGGCTACACCTTC. Translation: CASSYSASRGGYGYTF.

This clonotype has more than one count but fewer than ten. This chain joins TRBV9 and TRBJ1-6; D not certain. Germline V lookup: CDR1 SGDLS, CDR2 YYNGEE. V lost 4 bases and J 5 bases, leaving 10 bases between the germline ends. The CDR3 sequence is 14 residues long. The CDR3 spells CASSFRPDNSPLHF. In DNA form, the CDR3 reads TGTGCCAGCAGCTTCCGGCCGGATAATTCACCCCTCCACTTT.

A few counts support this clonotype. The chain joins TRBV10-3 to TRBJ2-5; possible D gene TRBD1, 5 bases. Trimming left V 0 bases short and J 5 bases short, with 10 bases between. The CDR3 spans 14 residues. The germline V gene has CDR1 ENHRY and CDR2 SYGVKD. The CDR3 region is CAISESGGAETQYF. For the CDR3, the DNA is TGTGCCATCAGTGAGTCGGGTGGGGCCGAGACCCAGTACTTC.

In its sample, this clonotype was seen a few times. The rearrangement uses TRBV20-1 and TRBJ2-5; 10 nucleotides align to TRBD1. V shed 4 bases and J 5 bases; nucleotides not matched to a gene: 4. Germline-derived CDR1 and CDR2 are DFQATT and SNEGSKA (reference sequence). CDR3 length: 13 residues. CDR3: CSANDRGRETQYF. DNA for the CDR3: TGCAGTGCTAACGACAGGGGGCGGGAGACCCAGTACTTC.

The rearrangement uses TRBV5-5 and TRBJ2-2; D remains unclear. V shed 2 bases and J shed 8 bases, with 4 bases lying between them. Looked up from germline, CDR1 is SGHKS and CDR2 is YYEKEE (reference sequence). The length of the CDR3 is 11 residues. The CDR3 nucleotides read TGTGCCAGCAGCTTTTTTGGGGAGCTGTTTTTT. Translated: CASSFFGELFF.

This clonotype was seen a few times. The chain has TRBV24-1 and TRBJ2-2, with D maybe TRBD1 (5 bases). The CDR3 totals 16 residues. Germline V gives CDR1 KGHDR, CDR2 SFDVKD. V was trimmed by 0 bases and J by 5 bases, leaving 12 bases between them. The CDR3 is CATSDLRSGRTGELFF. The CDR3 DNA reads as TGTGCCACCAGTGATTTGAGGTCAGGGCGGACCGGGGAGCTGTTTTTT.

This clonotype was seen more than once but under ten times. This chain joins TRBV7-2 and TRBJ2-5; a possible D gene is TRBD1 (6 bases). CDR1 and CDR2 (germline): SGHTA, FQGNSA. The CDR3 length is 15 residues. V was trimmed by 1 base and J by 1 base, leaving 10 bases between them. The CDR3 spells CASSLVGTLQETQYF. The CDR3 DNA reads TGTGCCAGCAGCTTAGTCGGGACACTCCAAGAGACCCAGTACTTC.

The V call is TRBV9, the J call TRBJ2-7, with D unresolved. V lost 0 bases to trimming and J lost 0 bases, with 7 bases between them. CDR1 is SGDLS and CDR2 is YYNGEE in the germline V gene. The CDR3 totals 14 residues. The CDR3 spells CASSVGWSSYEQYF. In nucleotides, the CDR3 is TGTGCCAGCAGCGTAGGGTGGAGCTCCTACGAGCAGTACTTC.

In this sample, this clonotype turned up a few times. This rearrangement joins TRBV24-1 to TRBJ2-1; D remains ambiguous. V shed 1 base and J shed 6 bases, with 6 bases lying between them. The germline V gene encodes CDR1 KGHDR and CDR2 SFDVKD. This CDR3 comprises 13 residues. DNA for the CDR3: TGTGCCACCAGTGATTTAGGTACCAATGAGCAGTTCTTC. Translation gives CATSDLGTNEQFF.

This chain connects TRBV15 to TRBJ2-2; no clear D. V lost 1 base, J lost 3 bases, and 6 bases lay in between. CDR1 is LNHNV and CDR2 is YYDKDF in the germline V gene (reference sequence). The CDR3 extends over 14 amino acids. CDR3 residues: CATSRGGHTGELFF. Written as DNA, the CDR3 is TGTGCCACCAGCAGAGGAGGACACACCGGGGAGCTGTTTTTT. The full variable domain, its missing parts supplied by reference TRBV15 and TRBJ2-2, is DAMVIQNPRYQVTQFGKPVTLSCSQTLNHNVMYWYQQKSSQAPKLLFHYYDKDFNNEADTPDNFQSRRPNTSFCFLDIRSPGLGDTAMYLCATSRGGHTGELFFGEGSRLTVL.

The table lists this clonotype with a few counts. This chain uses TRBV3-1 with TRBJ2-5; 9 nucleotides align to TRBD1. The J call is doubtful: the DNA matches TRBJ2-7 better. Germline CDR1 is LGHDT and CDR2 is YNNKEL (reference sequence). There are 15 residues in the CDR3. In DNA, the CDR3 is TGTGCCAGCAGCCAAGGTACAGGGGGCTGGTACGAGCAGTACTTC. Translating it yields CASSQGTGGWYEQYF.

The count of this clonotype is one. The chain employs TRBV21-1 and TRBJ2-2; the listed D gene, TRBD1, was not tested against the DNA. TRBV21-1 is termed a pseudogene. CDR3 length equals 16 residues. CDR3 protein: CASSKRGTGNTGELFF. The CDR3 DNA is TGTGCCAGCAGCAAAAGGGGGACGGGTAACACCGGGGAGCTGTTTTTT.